Following are 23 T cell receptor beta chains from one sample sequenced in a study of blood T cell repertoires in COVID-19. Measured with immunoSEQ multiplex PCR; TCRdb has only the in-frame clones, and not every one. Of about 55,000 clones listed, around 84% are singletons. The sequenced material came from peripheral blood. All receptors derive from a man aged 65-85 years with acute or convalescent COVID-19.

The count of this clone is one. The V call is TRBV30, the J call TRBJ1-3; D possibly corresponds to TRBD1 (5 bases). The CDR3 runs to 14 residues. Germline V gene lookup returns CDR1 GTSNPN and CDR2 SVGIG (reference sequence). Deletions cut 3 bases from V and 2 bases from J, with 11 bases between. CDR3 sequence (DNA): TGTGCCTGGAGAGGCAGGGCTACTGGAAACACCATATATTTT. Amino acids: CAWRGRATGNTIYF. Drawing the rest from reference TRBV30 and TRBJ1-3, the complete variable domain is SQTIHQWPATLVQPVGSPLSLECTVEGTSNPNLYWYRQAAGRGLQLLFYSVGIGQISSEVPQNLSASRPQDRQFILSSKKLLLSDSGFYLCAWRGRATGNTIYFGEGSWLTVV.

As DNA, the CDR3 is TGTGCCAGCAGTTTTTGGGGTGGGGAGGGACAGCCCCAGCATTTT. It specifies CASSFWGGEGQPQHF. This chain links TRBV28 with TRBJ1-5; D unresolved. Germline V gene lookup returns CDR1 MDHEN and CDR2 SYDVKM. With 3 bases removed from V and 7 bases from J, the gap between germline ends came to 16 bases. The CDR3 has 15 residues.

The chain carries TRBV3-1 (or the pseudogene TRBV3-2) and TRBJ2-4, with 8 bases lining up with TRBD1. The CDR3 has 12 amino acids. In germline, CDR1 is LGHDT, CDR2 YNNKEL (reference sequence). J was trimmed by 9 bases and V by 7 bases; bases with no gene match: 5. For the CDR3, the DNA is TGTGCCAGCACCTTTGGACAGGGCATTCAGTACTTC. As protein: CASTFGQGIQYF.

The chain links TRBV4-1 to TRBJ2-7, with a weak D call TRBD2 (5 bases). Germline loops: CDR1 MGHRA, CDR2 YSYEKL. This CDR3 spans 11 amino acids. The V and J ends lost 4 bases and 6 bases respectively, with 7 bases between them. For the CDR3, the DNA is TGCGCCAGCAGCCTACTAGGCGAGCAGTACTTC. It translates to CASSLLGEQYF.

The chain joins TRBV6-6 to TRBJ2-2; weak D call: TRBD2 (6 bases). CDR3 size: 15 residues. Trimming took off 0 bases at V and 6 bases at J, with 11 bases between the two ends. Germline-derived CDR1 and CDR2 are MNHNY and SVGAGI (reference sequence). CDR3 amino acids: CASSYSGGRAGELFF. In nucleotides, the CDR3 is TGTGCCAGCAGTTACTCGGGGGGAAGGGCCGGGGAGCTGTTTTTT.

This rearrangement joins TRBV5-1 to TRBJ2-7; D perhaps matches TRBD1 (5 bases). V was shortened by 4 bases and J by 4 bases, with 15 bases between the two germline ends. The CDR3 loop spans 14 amino acids. Germline lookup yields CDR1 SGHRS and CDR2 YFSETQ. CDR3 loop: CASSTQGQKYEQYF. The CDR3 region has the DNA TGCGCCAGCAGCACACAAGGACAAAAATACGAGCAGTACTTC.

The chain is built from TRBV5-1 and TRBJ1-2; no firm D call. CDR1 and CDR2 (germline): SGHRS, YFSETQ. The CDR3 has 11 residues. V was cut by 5 bases and J by 2 bases, with 4 bases left in between. CDR3 nucleotide sequence: TGCGCCAGCAGGGGCAACTATGGCTACACCTTC. It yields the protein CASRGNYGYTF.

The chain couples TRBV6-2 or TRBV6-3 to TRBJ2-5; 7 bases fit TRBD2. The CDR3 has 14 amino acids. CDR1 MNHEY and CDR2 SVGEGT come from the germline V gene. V lost 5 bases and J lost 5; bases outside the gene matches: 8. The CDR3 nucleotides are TGTGCCAGCAGTCCCCAGCGGGGTGGGGAGACCCAGTACTTC. Translating it yields CASSPQRGGETQYF.

V and J are TRBV5-1 and TRBJ2-3; possible D gene TRBD2, 6 bases. Germline CDR1 SGHRS, CDR2 YFSETQ. The CDR3 extends over 15 amino acids. V lost 0 bases and J lost 4, with 12 bases in between. Here the CDR3 DNA reads TGCGCCAGCAGCTTGGGGTACGGGAGCGCAGATACGCAGTATTTT. This sequence encodes CASSLGYGSADTQYF.

Here the CDR3 reads CASSVGGTGLNEQFF. The CDR3 coding sequence is TGTGCCAGCAGCGTAGGTGGGACTGGTCTAAATGAGCAGTTCTTC. The gene calls are TRBV9 and TRBJ2-1; D might be TRBD2 (6 bases). The CDR3 is 15 residues long. Per germline, CDR1 SGDLS and CDR2 YYNGEE. The V and J ends lost 0 bases and 7 bases respectively, with 14 bases between them.

The rearrangement joins TRBV27 to TRBJ2-5; the match to TRBD2 covers 12 bases. Germline CDR1 and CDR2: MNHEY and SMNVEV (reference sequence). The V segment lost 3 bases and the J segment 4 bases; nucleotides outside the gene matches: 6. The CDR3 has 16 residues. The CDR3 sequence: CASSFRLAGVGETQYF. For the CDR3, the DNA is TGTGCCAGCAGTTTCCGACTAGCGGGAGTGGGAGAGACCCAGTACTTC.

The chain uses TRBV19 and TRBJ2-7; 7 bases are a match to TRBD1. The V gene end was trimmed by 6 bases and the J gene end by 2 bases; junction bases not matched to a gene: 10. The CDR3 runs 15 residues. The V gene's germline CDR1 is LNHDA and CDR2 SQIVND (reference sequence). The CDR3 region has the DNA TGTGCCAGTAGCAATCCGGGACAGCTCCCCTACGAGCAGTACTTC. Translated: CASSNPGQLPYEQYF.

This chain uses TRBV4-3 with TRBJ2-1; tentative D call: TRBD2 (6 bases). The V end lost 1 base, the J end lost 2 bases, and 18 bases lay between the germline ends. The CDR3 runs 18 residues. From germline, CDR1 is LGHNA and CDR2 YSLEER. CDR3 bases: TGCGCCAGCAGCCAAGTTCAGGAGGGGCTCTTCGCCTACAATGAGCAGTTCTTC. Residues: CASSQVQEGLFAYNEQFF.

The chain employs TRBV6-5 and TRBJ1-5; 10 bases line up with TRBD1. Germline assignment: CDR1 MNHEY and CDR2 SVGAGI. The CDR3 runs to 15 residues. V lost 7 bases, J lost 4 bases, and 7 bases stayed unmatched. The CDR3 nucleotides are TGTGCCAGCATCACGGGGACAGGGGCTAATCAGCCCCAGCATTTT. Amino acids: CASITGTGANQPQHF.

There are a few counts of this clone. The genes are TRBV6-2 or TRBV6-3 and TRBJ1-2, with D uncertain. The CDR3 consists of 13 residues. Germline CDR1 reads MNHEY; CDR2 reads SVGEGT. The V gene lost 5 bases and the J gene lost 5 bases, with 12 bases spanning the gap. This chain's CDR3 is CASSPGIPYGYTF. The CDR3 DNA reads as TGTGCCAGCAGTCCCGGGATTCCTTATGGCTACACCTTC.

The V call is TRBV9, the J call TRBJ1-1; D remains ambiguous. This CDR3 is 13 amino acids long. Germline V gene sequence: CDR1 SGDLS, CDR2 YYNGEE. Between the trimmed V and J ends, which lost 0 bases and 1 base, there was a span of 4 bases. The CDR3 DNA reads TGTGCCAGCAGCGTAGTCTGGAACACTGAAGCTTTCTTT. It translates to CASSVVWNTEAFF.

The rearrangement joins TRBV9 to TRBJ1-4, with D tentatively TRBD1 (5 bases). V lost 2 bases, J lost 5 bases, and 13 bases lay in between. From germline, CDR1 is SGDLS and CDR2 YYNGEE. CDR3 length: 15 amino acids. The CDR3 DNA follows: TGTGCCAGCAGCGTTAGACAGTCGATAAATGAAAAACTGTTTTTT. Protein sequence: CASSVRQSINEKLFF.

The rearrangement joins TRBV7-2 to TRBJ2-7; 10 bases fit TRBD1. CDR1 and CDR2 from the germline V gene are SGHTA and FQGNSA. V gave up 5 bases and J gave up 3 bases; unmatched junction bases: 7. The CDR3 consists of 15 residues. The DNA for the CDR3 is TGTGCCAGCAGCCTTTCCGGGACAGGGGTCTACGAGCAGTACTTC. Residues: CASSLSGTGVYEQYF.

The rearrangement links TRBV6-6 to TRBJ1-2; D unclear. Trimming removed 4 bases from V and 7 bases from J, with 4 bases in between. The CDR3 loop spans 10 amino acids. The germline gives CDR1 MNHNY, CDR2 SVGAGI (reference sequence). CDR3 bases: TGTGCCAGCAGTTTATTTGGCTACACCTTC. Translation gives CASSLFGYTF.

V usage is TRBV4-1 and J usage is TRBJ1-2, with D tentatively TRBD1 (5 bases). Trimming removed 2 bases at V and 4 bases at J, with 8 bases between. There are 13 residues in the CDR3. CDR1 MGHRA and CDR2 YSYEKL come from the germline V gene. Here the CDR3 reads CASSQQGGYGYTF. The CDR3 DNA reads as TGCGCCAGCAGCCAACAGGGTGGCTATGGCTACACCTTC.

V and J are TRBV6-6 and TRBJ2-1; 11 nucleotides agree with TRBD2. With 5 bases clipped from V and 4 bases from J, the junction kept 4 bases outside the gene matches. The CDR3 is 15 amino acids. The germline V gene has CDR1 MNHNY and CDR2 SVGAGI (reference sequence). Here the CDR3 DNA reads TGTGCCAGCAGTCGACTAGCGGGGCCATACAATGAGCAGTTCTTC. This translates into CASSRLAGPYNEQFF.

The chain couples TRBV5-4 to TRBJ1-4; TRBD1 agrees at 8 bases. This CDR3 has 14 residues. Germline CDR1 is SGHNT and CDR2 is YYREEE (reference sequence). The trim removed 5 bases at V and 2 bases at J, leaving 2 bases unmatched. The CDR3 DNA follows: TGTGCCAGCAGGAGGGACAGGACTAATGAAAAACTGTTTTTT. It specifies CASRRDRTNEKLFF.

The rearrangement joins TRBV4-1 to TRBJ2-2, with TRBD1 identical over 9 bases. This CDR3 has 17 residues. V was clipped by 0 bases and J by 2 bases; unmatched bases: 4. Germline loops: CDR1 MGHRA, CDR2 YSYEKL. The CDR3 region is CASSQDMGQGNTGELFF. CDR3 nucleotides: TGCGCCAGCAGCCAAGATATGGGACAGGGAAACACCGGGGAGCTGTTTTTT.